This T cell receptor beta chain was identified during a study of tumor and adjacent non-tumor tissue in lung cancer (dated by TCRdb to the late 2010s). Background on the whole study: Of the cohort, roughly 12 patients had adenocarcinoma, 2 had squamous cell carcinoma and 1 had small cell lung cancer. Sequencing generated a total of more than 95 million productive TCRbeta reads, averaging around 4.2 million reads per sample. The approximately 15 patients were aged roughly 30 to 85 years, included 10 men and 5 women, and had TNM stage I to III disease. TCRbeta CDR3 sequencing was performed on around 30 paired specimens, with one tumor sample and one normal lung sample collected per patient. Bulk TCRbeta repertoires were compared between lung tumor tissue and matched distant non-tumor lung tissue obtained from fewer than 18 lung cancer patients. Overall results and qualifications from the work: The top 100 clones accounted for a significantly larger cumulative portion of the repertoire in normal lung than in tumor tissue. Because peripheral blood was not sequenced, blood TCRbeta repertoires in the lung cancer patients of the study were not examined. The cohort had only roughly 16 patients, and the authors noted that larger samples and more detailed clinical data are needed. Significantly higher TCR diversity was found in younger patients, and higher tumor TCR diversity was associated with shorter overall and disease-free survival. Tumor tissue showed significantly higher TCR diversity (inverse Simpson) than normal lung tissue, at 431.37 vs 166.20 (P = 0.0075, Mann-Whitney U test). Neither the sequencing platform nor unique molecular identifiers are mentioned in the methods.

According to the germline V gene, CDR1 reads LGHNT and CDR2 reads FRNRAP. Reading from cysteine to phenylalanine, the CDR3 counts 16 amino acids. Only CDR3 DNA remains: 48 bases, in frame from the first base. RNA was extracted from bulk unsorted tissue and checked for quality with a NanoDrop ND-1000 and an Agilent 2100. Newly diagnosed lung cancer patients without prior chemotherapy who had been admitted for thoracic surgery in China between August and November 2014 were enrolled as donors. Anyone who had undergone radiotherapy or chemotherapy before, or who had another cancer at the same time, was left out of the study. Pieces of surgical tissue measuring roughly 1-2.2 cm3 were kept in RNAlater solution and stored at -80 degrees C until use. As to this clonotype: Its antigen remains unidentified. At one end, the junction sequence differs from germline, possibly due to a read error.

Library preparation employed multiplex PCR. The sample was run on an Illumina HiSeq 2500. Following protocols modified from ARM-PCR, the researchers constructed TCRbeta libraries through three rounds of nested PCR with primers (Table S4). Before sequencing, PCR products of 200-500 bp were excised from the gel and purified with the QIAquick gel extraction kit. On the study's bioinformatics: Reads were cleaned using Trimmomatic, were merged into complete CDR3 sequences using FLASH, and were assigned to V(D)J germline segments using MiTCR. Clonal diversity was computed as the inverse Simpson's index with VDJtools. In-frame sequences lacking a premature stop codon were counted as productive reads. TCRdb itself trimmed the public reads at Q25 with fastp, ran MiXCR and retained productive beta chains. Each entry merges the rows of one CDR3 protein and shows their most common DNA and genes. None of the V and J calls come from the authors' own analysis; TCRdb made them. This sample lists tens of thousands of distinct CDR3 sequences; around 85% were detected once. The ten most abundant clones make up roughly 13% of the sample.

The chain is encoded by TRBV12-5 joined to TRBJ2-7, with 7 central nucleotides matching TRBD1. The source is a woman aged 45-65 years with non-small cell lung cancer. The sequenced material came from lung tumor tissue. The CDR3 protein is CTSGLVPPGQDSEQYF. The sequence in DNA is TGTACTAGTGGTTTGGTACCCCCCGGACAGGATTCCGAGCAGTACTTC.